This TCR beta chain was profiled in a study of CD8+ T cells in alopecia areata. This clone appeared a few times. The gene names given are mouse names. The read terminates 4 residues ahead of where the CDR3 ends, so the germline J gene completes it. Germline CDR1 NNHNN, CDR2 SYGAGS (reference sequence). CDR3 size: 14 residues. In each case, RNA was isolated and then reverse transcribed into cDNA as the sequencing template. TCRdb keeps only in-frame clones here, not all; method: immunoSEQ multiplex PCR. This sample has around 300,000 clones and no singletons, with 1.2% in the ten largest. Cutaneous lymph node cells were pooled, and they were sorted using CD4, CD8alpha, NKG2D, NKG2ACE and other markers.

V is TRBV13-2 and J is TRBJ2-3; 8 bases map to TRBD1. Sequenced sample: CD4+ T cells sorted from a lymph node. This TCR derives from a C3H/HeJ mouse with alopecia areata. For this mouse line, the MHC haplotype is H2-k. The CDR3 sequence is CASGPAGTGETLYF. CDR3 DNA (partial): TGTGCCAGCGGCCCCGCTGGGACAGGAGAA.